This is a list of T cell receptor beta chains from one sample in a study of T cell responses to AZD1222 COVID-19 vaccine. Method: immunoSEQ multiplex PCR; TCRdb's copy keeps in-frame clones and lacks some. The sample holds roughly 93,000 clones, 89% seen once. The sequenced sample was peripheral blood, obtained on day 0 of AZD1222 vaccination. All receptors derive from an adult in good health. Each CDR3 is given with its conserved first and last residue. Fields, in order: V gene, clone size, J gene, D gene, CDR3 protein, CDR3 DNA. D genes are given only for firm matches. Not every row has a clone size; where given, it reads once, few, many or a size class.

TRBV20-1	NA	TRBJ1-2	NA	CSAVWGGGYTF	TGCAGCGCAGTATGGGGGGGCGGCTACACCTTC
TRBV19	NA	TRBJ1-1	TRBD1	CASSIETGRETEAFF	TGTGCCAGTAGTATAGAGACAGGGCGGGAGACTGAAGCTTTCTTT
TRBV5-5	NA	TRBJ2-5	NA	CASSLDRYQETQYF	TGTGCCAGCAGCTTGGATCGGTACCAAGAGACCCAGTACTTC
TRBV18	NA	TRBJ2-3	NA	CASSPGGSQTDTQYF	TGTGCCAGCTCACCAGGAGGGTCCCAAACAGATACGCAGTATTTT
TRBV7-3	once	TRBJ1-1	NA	CASSLKNRAEAFF	TGTGCCAGCAGCCTAAAGAACCGGGCTGAAGCTTTCTTT
TRBV7-2	NA	TRBJ1-6	NA	CASSSGGVIGAPPNSPLHF	TGTGCCAGCAGCTCGGGGGGGGTTATAGGGGCTCCTCCGAATTCACCCCTCCACTTT
TRBV6-5	once	TRBJ1-1	NA	CASPSRTAMNTEAFF	TGTGCCAGCCCCTCTCGGACGGCTATGAACACTGAAGCTTTCTTT
TRBV27	NA	TRBJ1-2	NA	CASSLANNYGYTF	TGTGCCAGCAGTTTAGCCAATAACTATGGCTACACCTTC
TRBV20-1	NA	TRBJ1-1	NA	CSARGLDEAFF	TGCAGTGCTAGAGGCCTGGATGAAGCTTTCTTT
TRBV3-1/TRBV3-2	NA	TRBJ1-4	TRBD1	CASSQDTGGALSEKLFF	TGTGCCAGCAGCCAAGATACAGGGGGCGCCTTGAGTGAAAAACTGTTTTTT
TRBV29-1	NA	TRBJ1-2	NA	CSVFSEGYTF	TGCAGCGTTTTTTCTGAAGGCTACACCTTC
TRBV5-1	NA	TRBJ2-3	TRBD2	CASSSLLAGLDTQYF	TGCGCCAGCAGCTCCCTACTAGCGGGGCTAGATACGCAGTATTTT
TRBV4-3	NA	TRBJ2-6	TRBD1	CASSRNPGTGNSGANVLTF	TGCGCCAGCAGCCGCAACCCTGGGACAGGGAACTCTGGGGCCAACGTCCTGACTTTC
TRBV19	NA	TRBJ1-1	NA	CASTSNRGRGTAEAFF	TGTGCCAGTACTTCAAACCGGGGGAGGGGGACCGCTGAAGCTTTCTTT
TRBV5-1	NA	TRBJ2-3	TRBD1	CASSFTGGTDTQYF	TGCGCCAGCAGCTTCACAGGGGGCACAGATACGCAGTATTTT
TRBV7-2	NA	TRBJ2-1	TRBD2	CASSPTSEVYNEQFF	TGTGCCAGCAGTCCAACTAGCGAGGTTTACAATGAGCAGTTCTTC
TRBV6-5	NA	TRBJ1-6	NA	CASSLGHNYNSPLHF	TGTGCCAGCAGCCTGGGACACAACTATAATTCACCCCTCCACTTT
TRBV3-1/TRBV3-2	NA	TRBJ2-3	NA	CASSQDSEIVTDTQYF	TGTGCCAGCAGCCAAGATAGCGAAATAGTCACAGATACGCAGTATTTT
TRBV10-3	NA	TRBJ1-1	TRBD1	CAISESGQGTTEAFF	TGTGCCATCAGTGAGTCGGGACAGGGGACCACTGAAGCTTTCTTT
TRBV30	once	TRBJ1-5	TRBD1	CALRDSLKVPIGDSNQPQHF	TGTGCCTTAAGGGACAGTCTTAAAGTTCCTATAGGTGATAGCAATCAGCCCCAGCATTTT
TRBV2	NA	TRBJ2-7	NA	CASSDIRVNEQYF	TGTGCCAGCAGTGATATCAGGGTGAACGAGCAGTACTTC
TRBV19	once	TRBJ1-2	TRBD1	CASSPGQGIDGYTF	TGTGCCAGTAGTCCGGGACAGGGGATCGATGGCTACACCTTC
TRBV30	NA	TRBJ2-7	NA	CAWRVGTLEGYEQYF	TGTGCCTGGAGAGTAGGGACTTTGGAAGGATACGAGCAGTACTTC
TRBV25-1	NA	TRBJ1-2	NA	CASRLGTYGYTF	TGTGCCAGCAGGTTAGGGACCTATGGCTACACCTTC
TRBV15	NA	TRBJ2-3	NA	CATSSLVGSTDTQYF	TGTGCCACCAGCTCCCTTGTGGGTAGCACAGATACGCAGTATTTT
TRBV6-4	NA	TRBJ2-1	NA	CASSDHGGLGNEQFF	TGTGCCAGCAGTGACCATGGGGGGCTAGGAAATGAGCAGTTCTTC
TRBV28	NA	TRBJ1-6	NA	CASRLRTVNSPLHF	TGTGCCAGCAGACTAAGGACCGTTAATTCACCCCTCCACTTT
TRBV7-6	NA	TRBJ2-1	TRBD2	CASSLAEWIAGGLDNEQFF	TGTGCCAGCAGCTTAGCGGAATGGATAGCGGGGGGGCTGGACAATGAGCAGTTCTTC
TRBV4-2	NA	TRBJ2-7	NA	CASSLDTSYEQYF	TGTGCCAGCAGCCTTGACACCTCCTACGAGCAGTACTTC
TRBV6-6	once	TRBJ2-1	TRBD1	CASSLQGVSYNEQFF	TGTGCCAGCAGCCTTCAGGGGGTTTCCTACAATGAGCAGTTCTTC
TRBV10-3	NA	TRBJ2-3	NA	CAISELGIRGADTQYF	TGTGCCATCAGTGAGTTGGGTATTCGGGGGGCGGATACGCAGTATTTT
TRBV5-4	NA	TRBJ2-5	NA	CASSHYRGGHELGTQYF	TGTGCCAGCAGCCATTATAGGGGGGGGCACGAGTTGGGGACCCAGTACTTC
TRBV7-8	NA	TRBJ1-2	NA	CASSSIGSIRDYTF	TGTGCCAGCAGCTCCATAGGCTCGATTCGAGACTACACCTTC
TRBV19	NA	TRBJ2-7	NA	CASSMDSAWTYEQYF	TGTGCCAGTAGTATGGACAGCGCCTGGACCTACGAGCAGTACTTC
TRBV3-1/TRBV3-2	NA	TRBJ2-7	TRBD1	CASSQGRTGGNEQYF	TGTGCCAGCAGCCAAGGAAGGACAGGGGGAAACGAGCAGTACTTC
TRBV7-2	NA	TRBJ1-1	NA	CASSLAAGVSTEAFF	TGTGCCAGCAGCTTAGCTGCAGGGGTCTCCACTGAAGCTTTCTTT
TRBV2	NA	TRBJ1-1	NA	CASSAPTEAFF	TGTGCCAGCAGTGCTCCCACTGAAGCTTTCTTT
TRBV10-3	once	TRBJ1-1	TRBD1	CAISESTGTGINTEAFF	TGTGCCATCAGTGAGTCGACGGGGACAGGGATAAACACTGAAGCTTTCTTT
TRBV3-1/TRBV3-2	once	TRBJ2-1	NA	CASSSRGSPYNEQFF	TGTGCCAGCAGCTCTCGGGGTAGTCCCTACAATGAGCAGTTCTTC
TRBV3-1/TRBV3-2	NA	TRBJ1-4	TRBD1	CASSPQGGTNEKLFF	TGTGCCAGCAGCCCCCAGGGGGGAACTAATGAAAAACTGTTTTTT